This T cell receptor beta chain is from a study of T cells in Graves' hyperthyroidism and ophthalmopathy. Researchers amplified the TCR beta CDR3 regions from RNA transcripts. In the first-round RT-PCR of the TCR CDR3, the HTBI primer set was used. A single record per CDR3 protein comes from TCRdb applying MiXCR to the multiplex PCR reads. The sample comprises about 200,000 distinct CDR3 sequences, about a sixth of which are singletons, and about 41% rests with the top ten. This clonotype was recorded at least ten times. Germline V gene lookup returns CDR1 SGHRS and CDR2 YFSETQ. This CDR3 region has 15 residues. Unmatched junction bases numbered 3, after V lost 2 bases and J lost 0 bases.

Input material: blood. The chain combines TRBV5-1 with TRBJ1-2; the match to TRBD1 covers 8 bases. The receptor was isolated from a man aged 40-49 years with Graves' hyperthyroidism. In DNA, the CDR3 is TGCGCCAGCAGCTTACAGGGGGTAGCTAACTATGGCTACACCTTC. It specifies CASSLQGVANYGYTF. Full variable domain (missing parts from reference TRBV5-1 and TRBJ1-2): KAGVTQTPRYLIKTRGQQVTLSCSPISGHRSVSWYQQTPGQGLQFLFEYFSETQRNKGNFPGRFSGRQFSNSRSEMNVSTLELGDSALYLCASSLQGVANYGYTFGSGTRLTVV.